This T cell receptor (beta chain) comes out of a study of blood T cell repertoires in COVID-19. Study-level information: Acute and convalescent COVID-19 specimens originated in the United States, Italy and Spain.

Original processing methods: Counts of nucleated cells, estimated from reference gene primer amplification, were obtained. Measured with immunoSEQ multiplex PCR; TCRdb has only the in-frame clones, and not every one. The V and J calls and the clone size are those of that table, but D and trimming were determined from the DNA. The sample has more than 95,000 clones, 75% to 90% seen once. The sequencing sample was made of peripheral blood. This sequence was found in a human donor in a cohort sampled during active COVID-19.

The CDR3 DNA reads as TGCGCCAGCAGCCAAGATGACCAGACAGGGGTGGGCTACGAGCAGTACTTC. Encoded protein: CASSQDDQTGVGYEQYF. The rearrangement links TRBV4-1 to TRBJ2-7; 8 bases match TRBD1. Trimming removed 0 bases from V and 3 bases from J; junction bases left unmatched: 10. CDR1 MGHRA and CDR2 YSYEKL come from the germline V gene. The CDR3 is 17 amino acids.